Listed below are T cell receptor beta chains from one sample, sequenced in a study of monozygotic twins with inflammatory bowel disease. TCRdb reprocessed the 5' RACE reads; each CDR3 protein has one entry and no DNA is given. The sample table sets out approximately 150,000 distinct CDR3 sequences. The sequencing input was blood. Every receptor here comes from a human donor with ulcerative colitis or Crohn's disease, or a healthy co-twin of an affected twin (not recorded which). Each CDR3 is given with its conserved first and last residue.

j_call: TRBJ1-4
v_call: TRBV5-1
cdr3_aa: CASSLGQMGEKLFF

j_call: TRBJ1-1
v_call: TRBV5-1
cdr3_aa: CASSSGPTEEAFF

j_call: TRBJ2-4
v_call: TRBV11-2
cdr3_aa: CASSSGLAGGGAAKNIQYF

j_call: TRBJ1-5
v_call: TRBV12-3/TRBV12-4
cdr3_aa: CASSINRGVSNQPQHF

j_call: TRBJ2-3
v_call: TRBV4-1
cdr3_aa: CASSPLSGTTDTQYF

j_call: TRBJ1-2
v_call: TRBV29-1
cdr3_aa: CSVAKTGARGNGYTF

j_call: TRBJ2-3
v_call: TRBV29-1
cdr3_aa: CSARFSTDTQYF

j_call: TRBJ2-7
v_call: TRBV5-1
cdr3_aa: CASSLEGLYEQYF

j_call: TRBJ1-5
v_call: TRBV6-2/TRBV6-3
cdr3_aa: CASSFPRDLGPQHF

j_call: TRBJ2-1
v_call: TRBV7-6
cdr3_aa: CASSLEPAYNEQFF

j_call: TRBJ1-1
v_call: TRBV20-1
cdr3_aa: CGKPRNTEAFF

j_call: TRBJ2-5
v_call: TRBV7-2
cdr3_aa: CASSSPVETQYF

j_call: TRBJ1-3
v_call: TRBV20-1
cdr3_aa: CSARDRDRISGNTIYF

j_call: TRBJ1-2
v_call: TRBV5-6
cdr3_aa: CASSLQAGYGYTF

j_call: TRBJ1-4
v_call: TRBV27
cdr3_aa: CASSSRPSSREKLFF

j_call: TRBJ1-3
v_call: TRBV18
cdr3_aa: CASSSGQGRNTIYF

j_call: TRBJ2-3
v_call: TRBV29-1
cdr3_aa: CSVGASGDTDTQYF

j_call: TRBJ2-7
v_call: TRBV4-3
cdr3_aa: CASSQVGAGRGQGSYEQYF

j_call: TRBJ2-2
v_call: TRBV30
cdr3_aa: CAWTRDRYTGELFF

j_call: TRBJ1-1
v_call: TRBV5-6
cdr3_aa: CASSRDRLMNTEAFF

j_call: TRBJ2-1
v_call: TRBV20-1
cdr3_aa: CSAKIERLAGVHNEQFF

j_call: TRBJ2-2
v_call: TRBV5-1
cdr3_aa: CASSSGIGELFF

j_call: TRBJ2-3
v_call: TRBV7-2
cdr3_aa: CASSPSWTSGRGTQYF

j_call: TRBJ2-5
v_call: TRBV7-2
cdr3_aa: CASSWDRASKTQYF

j_call: TRBJ2-7
v_call: TRBV2
cdr3_aa: CASSTGKGYEQYF

j_call: TRBJ1-5
v_call: TRBV7-6
cdr3_aa: CASSLGRGGNQPQHF

j_call: TRBJ1-1
v_call: TRBV5-6
cdr3_aa: CASSSGQGTLNTEAFF

j_call: TRBJ1-1
v_call: TRBV10-3
cdr3_aa: CAISEYRQNTEAFF

j_call: TRBJ2-1
v_call: TRBV27
cdr3_aa: CASCNQRGTDEQFF

j_call: TRBJ1-2
v_call: TRBV6-2/TRBV6-3
cdr3_aa: CASSRTETGINYGYTF

j_call: TRBJ2-1
v_call: TRBV7-2
cdr3_aa: CASSLGLRNEQFF

j_call: TRBJ1-2
v_call: TRBV5-6
cdr3_aa: CASSFRYDGYTF

j_call: TRBJ1-6
v_call: TRBV27
cdr3_aa: CASSFAVTDSPLHF

j_call: TRBJ1-2
v_call: TRBV19
cdr3_aa: CASSPRGTFYGYTF

j_call: TRBJ2-7
v_call: TRBV4-3
cdr3_aa: CASSQSCGRRAPGFHEQYF

j_call: TRBJ2-2
v_call: TRBV6-1
cdr3_aa: CASSQIGTNTGELFF

j_call: TRBJ2-3
v_call: TRBV12-3/TRBV12-4
cdr3_aa: CASSFVLRDTQYF

j_call: TRBJ2-3
v_call: TRBV24-1
cdr3_aa: CATQGIGTDTQYF

j_call: TRBJ2-3
v_call: TRBV7-2
cdr3_aa: CASSPGGLVTDTQYF

j_call: TRBJ2-1
v_call: TRBV10-3
cdr3_aa: CGIGLGEPPLNEQFF

j_call: TRBJ1-4
v_call: TRBV6-6
cdr3_aa: CASGSTGGLGKLFF

j_call: TRBJ1-5
v_call: TRBV20-1
cdr3_aa: CSALGQEGNQPQHF

j_call: TRBJ2-7
v_call: TRBV7-2
cdr3_aa: CASSPRWVGREEQYF

j_call: TRBJ2-5
v_call: TRBV29-1
cdr3_aa: CSVEGQAKETQYF

j_call: TRBJ2-2
v_call: TRBV5-1
cdr3_aa: CASRPDRANTGELFF

j_call: TRBJ2-7
v_call: TRBV7-6
cdr3_aa: CASSITPDRGDEQYF

j_call: TRBJ2-5
v_call: TRBV4-2
cdr3_aa: CASSQGRQETQYF

j_call: TRBJ2-5
v_call: TRBV20-1
cdr3_aa: CSARGQQETQYF

j_call: TRBJ2-1
v_call: TRBV7-9
cdr3_aa: CASSARGRQGANEQFF

j_call: TRBJ2-7
v_call: TRBV9
cdr3_aa: CASSAREGSDEQYF

j_call: TRBJ1-1
v_call: TRBV6-5
cdr3_aa: CASSSRGGVAAFF

j_call: TRBJ2-7
v_call: TRBV7-9
cdr3_aa: CASSDNVENSYEQYF

j_call: TRBJ2-3
v_call: TRBV5-4
cdr3_aa: CASSPGTGTDTQYF

j_call: TRBJ1-1
v_call: TRBV3-1
cdr3_aa: CASSHRDWNTEAFF

j_call: TRBJ1-1
v_call: TRBV24-1
cdr3_aa: CATRIGGFKAFF